This TCR beta chain was captured in a study of blood T cell repertoires in COVID-19 (TCRdb year 2020). Concerning the study at large: Samples from collaborators originated in the United States, Italy and Spain and spanned both the acute and convalescent phases of COVID-19. The dataset comprised deeply sampled blood TCRbeta repertoires from subjects exposed to, actively infected with, or recovered from COVID-19. Samples came from the ongoing ImmuneRACE study (first 160 participants) plus 1,254 subjects from 6 global collaborators. Where available, HLA class I and class II types were taken from metadata supplied by the sample provider and were not determined by assay-based typing. Nearly every sample came with metadata listing a de-identified subject ID, COVID-19 status, age in years and sex. The repertoires were released in a freely available public database meant as a resource for research on the immune response to SARS-CoV-2. The material from the prospective study consisted of cDNA or gDNA derived from T cells, B-cell-depleted T cells, or PBMCs. What the study reported, not specific to this receptor: The quantity of clinical and demographic metadata differed by source and by participant and was supplied without curation.

CDR1 SEHNR and CDR2 FQNEAQ were looked up in the germline V gene (reference sequence). V is clipped by 6 bases and J by 8 bases, and the sequence between their germline boundaries is 13 bases long. Inclusive of the bounding cysteine and phenylalanine, the CDR3 is 12 residues long. Only the CDR3 DNA is retained, 36 bases long and in frame from the first base. With respect to this clone: Its antigen remains undetermined. No qualities accompany the bases; no much larger clone lies one base away.

Enrolling through a virtual design, the prospective study's participants ranged in age from roughly 18 to 95 years and lived across roughly 24 United States geographic areas. To assign participants to cohorts, the prospective study relied on clinical history that participants themselves reported in a screening survey and a study questionnaire. In the prospective study, mobile phlebotomists collected whole blood, serum and a nasopharyngeal or oropharyngeal swab from each participant. Additional blood draws and questionnaires over a 2-month period could optionally be provided by prospective study participants. Before DNA extraction, prospective study blood samples were shipped either frozen or at room temperature. The immunoSEQ Assay, a bias-controlled multiplex PCR, was used to amplify TCRbeta CDR3 regions from genomic DNA. The paper's processing steps were these. Within the assay, amplification of reference gene primers was used to estimate how many nucleated cells each sample contained. To quantify the absolute abundance of each unique TCRbeta CDR3 rearrangement, sequence reads were collapsed and filtered. For each sample, productive Simpson clonality was calculated by taking the square root of Simpson's diversity index across productive rearrangements. TCRdb retrieved this table from immuneACCESS and kept in-frame rearrangements only. Not all clones are present; in checked studies, unresolved V genes account for under half, and no reason is known for the remainder. V and J calls and clone size are copied from that table; D and trimming were computed from the DNA. The sample profile shows approximately 150,000 clones; about 80% of them were found once. The top ten constitute around 2.4% of the sample.

The sequence joins TRBV7-9 to TRBJ1-2, with a tentative D gene TRBD1 over 5 matching bases. This sequence was found in a man aged 40-50 years with acute COVID-19. The material sequenced was PBMCs or T cells enriched from blood (not recorded which). The sequenced DNA: TGTGCCAGCAGTTTGGCAGGGTACGGCTACACCTTC. This codes for CASSLAGYGYTF.